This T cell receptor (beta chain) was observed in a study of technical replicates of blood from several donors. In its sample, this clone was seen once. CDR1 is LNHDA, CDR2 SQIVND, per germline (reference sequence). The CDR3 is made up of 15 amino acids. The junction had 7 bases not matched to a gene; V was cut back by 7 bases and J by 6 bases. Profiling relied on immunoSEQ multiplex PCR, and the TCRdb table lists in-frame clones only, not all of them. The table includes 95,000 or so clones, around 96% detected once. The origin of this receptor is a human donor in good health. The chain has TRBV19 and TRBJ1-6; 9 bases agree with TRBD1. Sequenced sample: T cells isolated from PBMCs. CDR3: CASTLGTGINSPLHF. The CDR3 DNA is TGTGCCAGTACCCTCGGGACAGGGATTAATTCACCCCTCCACTTT.